The 28 T cell receptor beta chains in this list originate from one sample, sequenced in a study of blood T cell repertoires in COVID-19. Assay: immunoSEQ multiplex PCR; the TCRdb copy retains only in-frame clones and omits some. The data show 150,000 to 200,000 clones, around 80% seen once. The sequenced material came from peripheral blood. These receptors were obtained from a man between 60 and 70 years old with active or convalescent COVID-19.

V usage is TRBV9 and J usage is TRBJ2-7; D is possibly TRBD1 (6 bases). Germline V gene data show CDR1 as SGDLS and CDR2 as YYNGEE. Trimming left V 0 bases short and J 0 bases short, with 10 bases between. This CDR3 spans 15 amino acids. The CDR3 protein is CASSVVGDTSYEQYF. For the CDR3, the DNA is TGTGCCAGCAGCGTAGTAGGGGACACCTCCTACGAGCAGTACTTC.

The chain has TRBV12-5 and TRBJ1-2, with 8 positions matching TRBD1. Trimming removed 3 bases from V and 4 bases from J; junction bases left unmatched: 4. The V gene's germline CDR1 is LGHNT and CDR2 FRNRAP. This CDR3 is 14 amino acids long. CDR3 in amino acids: CASGLPGQAYGYTF. CDR3 sequence (DNA): TGTGCTAGTGGTTTACCGGGACAGGCCTATGGCTACACCTTC.

This chain uses TRBV28 with TRBJ2-7, with 9 positions matching TRBD1. Unmatched junction bases numbered 11, after V lost 3 bases and J lost 5 bases. The germline CDR1 and CDR2 sequences are MDHEN and SYDVKM. The CDR3 is 16 amino acids. As DNA, the CDR3 is TGTGCCAGCAGTTTCCTTCCCGGGACAGGGAGAAACGAGCAGTACTTC. The encoded protein is CASSFLPGTGRNEQYF.

The chain combines TRBV6-5 with TRBJ1-4; TRBD1 matches at 8 bases. The length of the CDR3 is 16 residues. Germline CDR1 is MNHEY and CDR2 is SVGAGI. Unmatched junction bases numbered 8, after V lost 0 bases and J lost 8 bases. In nucleotides, the CDR3 is TGTGCCAGCAGTTACTCGATGACAGGGGCCTGGGAAAAACTGTTTTTT. Its translation is CASSYSMTGAWEKLFF.

The rearrangement uses TRBV6-1 and TRBJ1-5; TRBD1 is a possible D gene (6 bases). Germline loops: CDR1 MNHNS, CDR2 SASEGT. V lost 1 base and J 7 bases, leaving 11 bases between the germline ends. This CDR3 spans 14 amino acids. CDR3: CASSEGLQGQPQHF. CDR3 DNA sequence: TGTGCCAGCAGTGAAGGACTGCAGGGGCAGCCCCAGCATTTT.

The chain is built from TRBV7-9 and TRBJ1-2; D uncertain. Germline CDR1 and CDR2: SEHNR and FQNEAQ (reference sequence). This CDR3 has 13 amino acids. The V gene lost 5 bases and the J gene lost 8 bases, with 15 bases spanning the gap. The CDR3: CASSPRGDPGYTF. In DNA form, the CDR3 reads TGTGCCAGCAGCCCTAGAGGAGACCCCGGCTACACCTTC. Using reference TRBV7-9 and TRBJ1-2 for the parts outside the CDR3, the full variable domain is DTGVSQNPRHKITKRGQNVTFRCDPISEHNRLYWYRQTLGQGPEFLTYFQNEAQLEKSRLLSDRFSAERPKGSFSTLEIQRTEQGDSAMYLCASSPRGDPGYTFGSGTRLTVV.

The chain links TRBV20-1 to TRBJ2-1; 7 bases match TRBD2. J was trimmed by 0 bases and V by 3 bases; bases with no gene match: 5. This CDR3 is built from 15 residues. The germline gives CDR1 DFQATT, CDR2 SNEGSKA (reference sequence). The CDR3 DNA reads as TGCAGTGCTAGTACTGGCGGGAGCTCCTACAATGAGCAGTTCTTC. Translated, it gives CSASTGGSSYNEQFF.

This chain uses TRBV21-1 with TRBJ2-7; the D call TRBD2 from the table was never checked on the DNA. TRBV21-1 constitutes a pseudogene. This CDR3 contains 14 residues. The chain's CDR3 is CASSGLTGGYEQYF. CDR3 bases: TGTGCCAGCAGCGGACTAACCGGTGGCTACGAGCAGTACTTC.

The J gene is TRBJ2-7, the V gene TRBV6-5; 7 nucleotides match TRBD1. There are 14 residues in the CDR3. V was pared by 6 bases and J by 3 bases, with 8 bases of the junction left unmatched. CDR1 and CDR2 from the germline V gene are MNHEY and SVGAGI. The CDR3 loop reads CASSRQGMSYEQYF. CDR3 nucleotides: TGTGCCAGCAGCCGACAGGGAATGAGCTACGAGCAGTACTTC.

The V and J genes are TRBV3-1 (or the pseudogene TRBV3-2) and TRBJ1-1, with TRBD1 matching over 9 bases. After removal of 4 bases from V and 4 bases from J, the junction contained 7 bases not matched to a gene. The CDR3 length is 15 residues. The germline gives CDR1 LGHDT, CDR2 YNNKEL (reference sequence). CDR3 protein: CASSRSGTGSTEAFF. The DNA for the CDR3 is TGTGCCAGCAGCCGTTCCGGGACAGGGAGCACTGAAGCTTTCTTT.

V gene TRBV6-5 combines with J gene TRBJ1-5; the match to TRBD1 covers 9 bases. With 6 bases clipped from V and 6 bases from J, the junction kept 9 bases outside the gene matches. The CDR3 consists of 15 residues. Germline CDR1 and CDR2: MNHEY and SVGAGI. The CDR3 is CASSVTGGAVQPQHF. CDR3 DNA: TGTGCCAGCAGCGTTACAGGGGGCGCGGTTCAGCCCCAGCATTTT.

This clone turned up a few times. CDR3 residues: CASSYSNPRTTSYEQYF. DNA of the CDR3: TGTGCCAGCAGTTACTCTAACCCCCGGACAACCTCCTACGAGCAGTACTTC. The rearrangement links TRBV6-2 or TRBV6-3 to TRBJ2-7; possible D gene TRBD1, 5 bases. Deletions cut 0 bases from V and 0 bases from J, with 15 bases between. Germline CDR1 is MNHEY and CDR2 is SVGEGT. This CDR3 has 17 amino acids.

The chain is built from TRBV29-1 and TRBJ1-2; 9 bases agree with TRBD1. V dropped 6 bases and J dropped 6; count of bases not matched to a gene: 5. Germline V gives CDR1 SQVTM, CDR2 ANQGSEA. This CDR3 contains 12 residues. The CDR3 bases are TGCAGCGTCCGGACAGGGGATCATGGCTACACCTTC. It yields the protein CSVRTGDHGYTF.

CDR3 amino acids: CAISDNRGTGELFF. Written as DNA, the CDR3 is TGTGCCATCAGTGACAACAGGGGCACCGGGGAGCTGTTTTTT. The chain combines TRBV10-3 with TRBJ2-2; 7 bases are a match to TRBD1. The length of the CDR3 is 14 residues. Germline V gene lookup returns CDR1 ENHRY and CDR2 SYGVKD. After removal of 3 bases from V and 4 bases from J, the junction contained 2 bases not matched to a gene.

The rearrangement joins TRBV5-4 to TRBJ2-7; 11 nucleotides align to TRBD1. V dropped 2 bases and J dropped 4; count of bases not matched to a gene: 5. CDR1 is SGHNT, CDR2 YYREEE, per germline (reference sequence). The CDR3 has 15 amino acids. In DNA form, the CDR3 reads TGTGCCAGCAGCTTCGGGACAGGGGGTCTGTACGAGCAGTACTTC. Translated: CASSFGTGGLYEQYF.

The chain employs TRBV28 and TRBJ1-1; TRBD1 agrees at 7 bases. Germline-derived CDR1 and CDR2 are MDHEN and SYDVKM. The CDR3 extends over 14 amino acids. With V trimmed by 6 bases and J by 1 base, 5 bases remained unmatched. CDR3 coding DNA: TGTGCCAGCAGCTGGGGACAGCCGAACACTGAAGCTTTCTTT. Its translation is CASSWGQPNTEAFF.

The chain joins TRBV11-2 to TRBJ1-1; 10 bases map to TRBD1. Per germline, CDR1 SGHAT and CDR2 FQNNGV. Losses at the gene ends were 4 bases for V and 0 bases for J; bases not matched to a gene: 2. The CDR3 has 15 residues. The CDR3 sequence: CASSSGQGMNTEAFF. The CDR3 DNA reads as TGTGCCAGCAGCTCGGGACAGGGGATGAACACTGAAGCTTTCTTT. The entire variable domain, with the rest obtained from reference TRBV11-2 and TRBJ1-1, is as follows: EAGVAQSPRYKIIEKRQSVAFWCNPISGHATLYWYQQILGQGPKLLIQFQNNGVVDDSQLPKDRFSAERLKGVDSTLKIQPAKLEDSAVYLCASSSGQGMNTEAFFGQGTRLTVV.

V and J are TRBV5-1 and TRBJ1-5, with D possibly matching TRBD1 (6 bases). Germline V lookup: CDR1 SGHRS, CDR2 YFSETQ. This CDR3 is built from 13 residues. The germline V and J ends were trimmed by 2 bases and 7 bases, with 10 bases remaining between them. CDR3 coding DNA: TGCGCCAGCAGCTTCCAACAGGGCCAGCCCCAGCATTTT. Its translation is CASSFQQGQPQHF.

The chain couples TRBV7-3 to TRBJ2-3; 10 positions agree with TRBD2. Germline V gene lookup returns CDR1 SGHTA and CDR2 FQGTGA. This CDR3 has 16 amino acids. The V segment lost 0 bases and the J segment 4 bases; nucleotides outside the gene matches: 4. The CDR3 DNA sequence: TGTGCCAGCAGCTTAACGGCTAGCGGGGGATCAGATACGCAGTATTTT. It encodes CASSLTASGGSDTQYF. The full variable domain, with the rest looked up from reference TRBV7-3 and TRBJ2-3, is GAGVSQTPSNKVTEKGKYVELRCDPISGHTALYWYRQSLGQGPEFLIYFQGTGAADDSGLPNDRFFAVRPEGSVSTLKIQRTERGDSAVYLCASSLTASGGSDTQYFGPGTRLTVL.

This clone was counted once. The gene calls are TRBV11-2 and TRBJ2-7; D perhaps matches TRBD2 (5 bases). CDR3 length: 14 residues. Germline V CDR1 and CDR2: SGHAT, FQNNGV. Trimming left V 1 base short and J 3 bases short, with 10 bases between. CDR3 protein: CASSLGSGGYEQYF. The CDR3 coding sequence is TGTGCCAGCAGCTTAGGGTCAGGAGGCTACGAGCAGTACTTC.

The chain is built from TRBV5-5 and TRBJ1-2, with TRBD1 identical over 8 bases. CDR1 SGHKS and CDR2 YYEKEE come from the germline V gene (reference sequence). The CDR3 is 13 amino acids. J lost 6 bases, V lost 3 bases, and 4 bases had no gene match. The CDR3 DNA is TGTGCCAGCAGCTCGCCAGGGGGCGATGGCTACACCTTC. It encodes CASSSPGGDGYTF.

The chain recombines TRBV2 with TRBJ2-5; 9 bases agree with TRBD1. The junction had 7 bases not matched to a gene; V was cut back by 2 bases and J by 9 bases. The CDR3 contains 14 residues. Per germline, CDR1 SNHLY and CDR2 FYNNEI. The CDR3 DNA is TGTGCCAGCAGTGAAACAACAGGGGGCGCGGCCCAGTACTTC. This gives the protein CASSETTGGAAQYF.

V gene TRBV25-1 combines with J gene TRBJ2-3, with a weak D call TRBD2 (6 bases). Germline-derived CDR1 and CDR2 are MGHDK and SYGVNS. With 4 bases removed from V and 2 bases from J, the gap between germline ends came to 13 bases. CDR3 length: 15 residues. The CDR3 loop is CASSGPGEITDTQYF. CDR3 DNA: TGTGCCAGCAGTGGCCCGGGGGAGATCACAGATACGCAGTATTTT.

CDR3 coding DNA: TGCGCCAGCAGCTCGGGGGGTGCGGCCTACGAGCAGTACTTC. Translated, it gives CASSSGGAAYEQYF. V and J are TRBV5-1 and TRBJ2-7, with 7 positions matching TRBD2. The V gene end was trimmed by 3 bases and the J gene end by 2 bases; junction bases not matched to a gene: 5. The germline V gene encodes CDR1 SGHRS and CDR2 YFSETQ. The length of the CDR3 is 14 residues. Together with reference TRBV5-1 and TRBJ2-7, the CDR3 gives the full variable domain: KAGVTQTPRYLIKTRGQQVTLSCSPISGHRSVSWYQQTPGQGLQFLFEYFSETQRNKGNFPGRFSGRQFSNSRSEMNVSTLELGDSALYLCASSSGGAAYEQYFGPGTRLTVT.

V gene TRBV29-1 combines with J gene TRBJ1-2, with D perhaps TRBD1 (6 bases). The CDR3 is 11 residues long. The germline CDR1 and CDR2 sequences are SQVTM and ANQGSEA. V was clipped by 5 bases and J by 2 bases, with 6 bases between them. As DNA, the CDR3 is TGCAGCGTTACAGGGAACTATGGCTACACCTTC. Amino acid sequence: CSVTGNYGYTF.

The genes are TRBV7-6 and TRBJ2-3, with D perhaps matching TRBD2 (5 bases). Trimming took 0 bases from V and 6 from J, leaving 22 bases between them. Germline assignment: CDR1 SGHVS and CDR2 FNYEAQ. CDR3 length: 18 amino acids. Here the CDR3 DNA reads TGTGCCAGCAGCTTAGCCCCCTGGACTTATACGTCTACTGATACGCAGTATTTT. It is translated as CASSLAPWTYTSTDTQYF.

A single count supports this clone. The genes are TRBV2 and TRBJ1-3; D unclear. Germline values: CDR1 SNHLY, CDR2 FYNNEI. V lost 6 bases and J 0 bases, leaving 6 bases between the germline ends. This CDR3 comprises 13 residues. The CDR3 nucleotides are TGTGCCAGCAGGATCGGCTCTGGAAACACCATATATTTT. Protein sequence: CASRIGSGNTIYF.

The genes are TRBV3-1 (or the pseudogene TRBV3-2) and TRBJ2-5; TRBD2 matches 7 bases. With V trimmed by 1 base and J by 4 bases, 9 bases remained unmatched. CDR1 and CDR2 from the germline V gene are LGHDT and YNNKEL (reference sequence). The CDR3 is 16 amino acids. CDR3 loop: CASSQGWGRALETQYF. For the CDR3, the DNA is TGTGCCAGCAGCCAAGGTTGGGGGAGGGCCTTAGAGACCCAGTACTTC.